This TCR beta chain originates from a study of control samples from healthy donors and cancer patients. Sequencing used immunoSEQ multiplex PCR; TCRdb keeps in-frame clones, though not all of them. The sample holds 98,000 or so clones, approximately 82% seen once. Looked up from germline, CDR1 is MGHRA and CDR2 is YSYEKL. V dropped 5 bases and J dropped 4; count of bases not matched to a gene: 13. The CDR3 runs 17 residues. This sequence joins TRBV4-1 and TRBJ1-5; the match to TRBD1 covers 8 bases. The material sequenced was blood. This TCR was recovered from a man aged 18 to 30 in good health. The CDR3 region has the DNA TGCGCCAGCAGCGATGGACAGGGTAGAAGGGGAAATCAGCCCCAGCATTTT. It yields the protein CASSDGQGRRGNQPQHF.